The 12 T cell receptor beta chains below were found in one sample sequenced in a study of cytomegalovirus exposure and HLA in healthy donors. The PCR had 60 Vbeta and 13 Jbeta primers. TCRdb keeps only in-frame clones here, not all; method: immunoSEQ multiplex PCR. The data contain more than 140,000 clones, 77% of them singletons. Sequenced material: PBMCs. These receptors all stem from a female donor in good health and CMV-seronegative.

This clone was counted between two and nine times. The rearrangement uses TRBV25-1 and TRBJ2-2; D not resolved. The V end was cut by 4 bases, the J end by 6 bases, with 12 bases between. Per germline, CDR1 MGHDK and CDR2 SYGVNS. The CDR3 has 14 residues. CDR3 in DNA: TGTGCCAGCAGTGGGTCCGGTATAGCCGGGGAGCTGTTTTTT. Translation gives CASSGSGIAGELFF.

This chain uses TRBV30 with TRBJ2-5, with D possibly matching TRBD1 (6 bases). The CDR3 contains 14 residues. V lost 3 bases and J lost 7, with 18 bases in between. Germline CDR1 GTSNPN, CDR2 SVGIG (reference sequence). CDR3 region: CAWRLLDRRRTQYF. Here the CDR3 DNA reads TGTGCCTGGAGACTCCTTGACAGGCGCAGGACCCAGTACTTC.

V and J are TRBV2 and TRBJ1-1, with D unresolved. The CDR3 length is 14 residues. V was pared by 7 bases and J by 3 bases, with 15 bases between. In germline, CDR1 is SNHLY, CDR2 FYNNEI. The CDR3, as DNA: TGTGCCAGCACTTTAAGAAGACGGGACACTGAAGCTTTCTTT. Its translation: CASTLRRRDTEAFF. Combining the CDR3 with reference TRBV2 and TRBJ1-1 gives the whole variable domain EPEVTQTPSHQVTQMGQEVILRCVPISNHLYFYWYRQILGQKVEFLVSFYNNEISEKSEIFDDQFSVERPDGSNFTLKIRSTKLEDSAMYFCASTLRRRDTEAFFGQGTRLTVV.

This chain uses TRBV27 with TRBJ1-5; TRBD1 agrees at 8 bases. With 2 bases clipped from V and 4 bases from J, the junction kept 7 bases outside the gene matches. Germline loops: CDR1 MNHEY, CDR2 SMNVEV (reference sequence). The CDR3 is 16 residues long. As DNA, the CDR3 is TGTGCCAGCAGTTTAAGCTATCGACAGGGGAATCAGCCCCAGCATTTT. This translates into CASSLSYRQGNQPQHF.

The genes are TRBV28 and TRBJ2-1; TRBD1 aligns across 8 bases. With V trimmed by 3 bases and J by 3 bases, 4 bases remained unmatched. The V gene's germline CDR1 is MDHEN and CDR2 SYDVKM. The CDR3 is 15 amino acids. In nucleotides, the CDR3 is TGTGCCAGCAGTTTGAGACAGGGGAGCTACAATGAGCAGTTCTTC. Translation: CASSLRQGSYNEQFF. Complete variable domain (other parts from reference TRBV28 and TRBJ2-1): DVKVTQSSRYLVKRTGEKVFLECVQDMDHENMFWYRQDPGLGLRLIYFSYDVKMKEKGDIPEGYSVSREKKERFSLILESASTNQTSMYLCASSLRQGSYNEQFFGPGTRLTVL.

V gene TRBV28 combines with J gene TRBJ1-5; D perhaps matches TRBD1 (6 bases). Trimming left V 6 bases short and J 3 bases short, with 21 bases between. Germline V gene lookup returns CDR1 MDHEN and CDR2 SYDVKM. There are 17 residues in the CDR3. CDR3 sequence (DNA): TGTGCCAGCAGCCGAGCTTTGGGGGCTTTTAACAATCAGCCCCAGCATTTT. Translating it yields CASSRALGAFNNQPQHF.

V is TRBV10-3 and J is TRBJ2-1, with D possibly being TRBD2 (5 bases). V was clipped by 4 bases and J by 6 bases, with 13 bases between them. This CDR3 contains 14 residues. The germline V gene has CDR1 ENHRY and CDR2 SYGVKD. DNA for the CDR3: TGTGCCATCAGTGGGGCGGGCGAGGCCAATGAGCAGTTCTTC. Residues: CAISGAGEANEQFF.

This chain joins TRBV11-1 and TRBJ1-2; maybe TRBD1 (6 bases). The germline gives CDR1 SGHAT, CDR2 FQDESV (reference sequence). This CDR3 is built from 15 residues. V lost 5 bases and J lost 3, with 16 bases in between. CDR3 sequence reads: CASSRQTGLDYGYTF. The DNA for the CDR3 is TGTGCCAGCAGCCGCCAAACAGGGCTAGACTATGGCTACACCTTC.

V gene TRBV6-6 combines with J gene TRBJ2-7, with D possibly TRBD1 on 5 matching bases. Germline V gives CDR1 MNHNY, CDR2 SVGAGI (reference sequence). This CDR3 spans 13 amino acids. V was pared by 4 bases and J by 7 bases, with 14 bases between. CDR3 region: CASSLGRAKEQYF. CDR3 bases: TGTGCCAGCAGTTTGGGCAGGGCGAAAGAGCAGTACTTC.

The chain uses TRBV6-6 and TRBJ2-5; TRBD2 is a possible D gene (6 bases). TRBJ2-7 explains the end of the DNA better; the J call may be wrong. From germline, CDR1 is MNHNY and CDR2 SVGAGI (reference sequence). This CDR3 spans 10 amino acids. CDR3 DNA sequence: TGTGTGGTAGGGGAGGTCGAGCAGTACTTC. This translates into CVVGEVEQYF.

This clone was observed a handful of times. This chain links TRBV5-4 with TRBJ1-1, with a possible D match to TRBD1 (5 bases). The germline CDR1 and CDR2 sequences are SGHNT and YYREEE (reference sequence). V was cut by 0 bases and J by 8 bases, with 11 bases left in between. The CDR3 extends over 13 amino acids. CDR3 loop: CASSLGGDSEAFF. CDR3 coding DNA: TGTGCCAGCAGCTTGGGAGGTGACAGCGAAGCTTTCTTT.

The rearrangement joins TRBV5-1 to TRBJ2-7; D possibly corresponds to TRBD2 (5 bases). CDR1 SGHRS and CDR2 YFSETQ come from the germline V gene. V shed 5 bases and J shed 2 bases, with 20 bases lying between them. The length of the CDR3 is 16 residues. The CDR3 DNA reads as TGCGCCAGCAGTCCTGCGGGTGCAAGTGCAACCTACGAGCAGTACTTC. Its translation: CASSPAGASATYEQYF.